This T cell receptor beta chain emerged from a study of regulatory T cells in long-lasting Graves disease. Study-wide results and limits: Among the persistent patients, 2,741 public clonotypes were shared, more than the roughly 900 shared among new patients. Examination was confined to peripheral blood, excluding thyroid tissue.

This clonotype has ten or more counts. Its target is not known. The sample's time point: persistent/refractory GD, antithyroid drugs over 5 years with positive TRAb. From RNA extracted from PBMCs, the TCR library was made. Building the TCR beta libraries relied on iRepertoire HTBI primers, and CDR3 regions underwent Arm-PCR. Via MiXCR, TCRdb re-called the multiplex PCR reads, giving one row per CDR3 protein. This table holds about 420,000 distinct CDR3 sequences, 20% to 25% found once. Trimming removed 4 bases from V and 7 bases from J, with 12 bases in between. CDR1 and CDR2 from the germline V gene are SGHRS and YFSETQ. The CDR3 runs to 13 residues.

The source was peripheral blood mononuclear cells (PBMCs), collected when the disease was refractory, from a patient treated with antithyroid drugs. The chain carries TRBV5-1 and TRBJ1-5; the D is unclear. This TCR was sampled from a female donor with Graves disease. The CDR3: CASSLSTGQPQHF. DNA of the CDR3: TGCGCCAGCAGCCTCAGCACTGGACAGCCCCAGCATTTT.